The source of this T cell receptor beta chain is a study of T-cell memory formation after mild COVID-19. V was shortened by 1 base and J by 4 bases, with 10 bases between the two germline ends. The CDR3 totals 15 residues. Germline V gene data show CDR1 as SGHVS and CDR2 as FNYEAQ. MiXCR, applied by TCRdb to the 5' RACE reads, yields one record per CDR3 protein. The table shows 300,000 to 350,000 distinct CDR3 sequences, with about 13% occurring only once. The source of this sequence is a man between 18 and 29 years old who had mild COVID-19 (a few samples of this study predate the infection). Cell type and time point are not known. The rearrangement links TRBV7-6 to TRBJ1-4; a weak D match, TRBD1 (6 bases). The sequenced material came from PBMCs or a T cell subset sorted from them (not recorded which). The CDR3 is CASSLGQVINEKLFF. In nucleotides, the CDR3 is TGTGCCAGCAGCTTAGGACAGGTTATTAATGAAAAACTGTTTTTT.